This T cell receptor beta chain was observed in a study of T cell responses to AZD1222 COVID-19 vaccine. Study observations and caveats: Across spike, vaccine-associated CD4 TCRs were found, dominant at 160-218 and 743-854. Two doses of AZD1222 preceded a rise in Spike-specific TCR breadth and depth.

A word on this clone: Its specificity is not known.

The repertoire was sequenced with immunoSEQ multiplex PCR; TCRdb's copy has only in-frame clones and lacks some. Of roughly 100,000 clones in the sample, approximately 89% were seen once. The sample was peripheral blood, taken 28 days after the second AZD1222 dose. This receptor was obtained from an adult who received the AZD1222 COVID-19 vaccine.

The CDR3 DNA sequence: TGTGCCAGCTCACGAGAGCCAGGAACAGATACGCAGTATTTT. Its protein is CASSREPGTDTQYF. The chain links TRBV18 to TRBJ2-3; D is unclear. The V end lost 4 bases, the J end lost 3 bases, and 11 bases lay between the germline ends. Germline V lookup: CDR1 KGHSH, CDR2 LQKENI. This CDR3 has 14 residues.